The 5 T cell receptor beta chains in this list originate from one sample, sequenced in a study of blood T cell repertoires in COVID-19 (dated by TCRdb to about 2020). Receptors were amplified or captured by the immunoSEQ multiplex PCR assay. Here the immuneACCESS table is served through TCRdb, limited to in-frame sequences with V and J called. Missing clones are a known gap in these copies; in checked studies unresolved V genes cover under half, and the rest lacks a known reason. Here the sample has over 120,000 clones; about 87% occur a single time. The top ten hold under 9% of the sample. Specimen: peripheral blood. Every receptor here comes from a woman in her fifties or sixties with active or convalescent COVID-19.

V is TRBV30 and J is TRBJ2-5; a weak D match, TRBD2 (7 bases). V lost 0 bases and J 5 bases, leaving 16 bases between the germline ends. The CDR3 runs 15 residues. Germline lookup yields CDR1 GTSNPN and CDR2 SVGIG (reference sequence). The CDR3 nucleotides read TGTGCCTGGAGTGTCGGGCGGGGGCTGGGGGAGACCCAGTACTTC. Protein sequence: CAWSVGRGLGETQYF.

The chain couples TRBV27 to TRBJ1-3; TRBD1 matches 10 bases. This CDR3 has 17 amino acids. Germline-derived CDR1 and CDR2 are MNHEY and SMNVEV (reference sequence). The ends lost 6 bases at V and 0 bases at J; junction bases unmatched: 8. The CDR3 DNA sequence: TGTGCCAGCAGGGAGACAGGGGGCCCTTTCTCTGGAAACACCATATATTTT. Amino acids: CASRETGGPFSGNTIYF.

The chain joins TRBV5-5 to TRBJ1-3; D remains unclear. The germline V gene has CDR1 SGHKS and CDR2 YYEKEE (reference sequence). The germline V and J ends were trimmed by 1 base and 0 bases, with 8 bases remaining between them. CDR3 length: 15 residues. CDR3 residues: CASSLTETSGNTIYF. The CDR3 bases are TGTGCCAGCAGCTTGACAGAAACCTCTGGAAACACCATATATTTT.

The chain's CDR3 is CATSRDRLSGNTIYF. In DNA form, the CDR3 reads TGTGCCACCAGCAGGGACAGACTCTCTGGAAACACCATATATTTT. The genes are TRBV15 and TRBJ1-3; tentative D call: TRBD1 (6 bases). Between the trimmed V and J ends, which lost 3 bases and 0 bases, there was a span of 9 bases. Germline lookup yields CDR1 LNHNV and CDR2 YYDKDF (reference sequence). This CDR3 has 15 amino acids.

V and J are TRBV11-2 and TRBJ1-6; TRBD1 matches 7 bases. Germline loops: CDR1 SGHAT, CDR2 FQNNGV. Germline trimming cut 0 bases from V and 7 bases from J; bases unmatched to any gene: 3. This CDR3 region has 15 residues. DNA of the CDR3: TGTGCCAGCAGCTTAGAGACAGGGCTGAATTCACCCCTCCACTTT. As protein: CASSLETGLNSPLHF.